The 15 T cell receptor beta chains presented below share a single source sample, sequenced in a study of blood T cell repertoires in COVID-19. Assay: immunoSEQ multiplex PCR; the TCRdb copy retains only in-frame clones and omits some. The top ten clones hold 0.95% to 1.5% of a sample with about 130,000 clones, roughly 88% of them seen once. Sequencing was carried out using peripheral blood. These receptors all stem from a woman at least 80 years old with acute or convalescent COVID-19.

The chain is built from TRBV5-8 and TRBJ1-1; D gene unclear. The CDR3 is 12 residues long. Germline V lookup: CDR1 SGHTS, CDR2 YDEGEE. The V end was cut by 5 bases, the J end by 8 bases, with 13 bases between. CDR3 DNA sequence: TGTGCCAGCAGTCTAATGTGGAGAGAAGCTTTCTTT. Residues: CASSLMWREAFF.

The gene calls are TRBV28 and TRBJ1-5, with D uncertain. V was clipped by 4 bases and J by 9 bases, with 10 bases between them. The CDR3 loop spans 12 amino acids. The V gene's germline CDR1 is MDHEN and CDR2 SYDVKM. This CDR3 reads CASSSTGGPQHF. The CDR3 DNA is TGTGCCAGCAGTTCGACCGGAGGGCCCCAGCATTTT.

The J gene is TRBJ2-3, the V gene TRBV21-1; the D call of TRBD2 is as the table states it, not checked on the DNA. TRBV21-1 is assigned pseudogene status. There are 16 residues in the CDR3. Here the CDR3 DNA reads TGTGCCAGCAGCAAGGAGCCAGGGACTAGCACAGATACGCAGTATTTT. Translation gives CASSKEPGTSTDTQYF.

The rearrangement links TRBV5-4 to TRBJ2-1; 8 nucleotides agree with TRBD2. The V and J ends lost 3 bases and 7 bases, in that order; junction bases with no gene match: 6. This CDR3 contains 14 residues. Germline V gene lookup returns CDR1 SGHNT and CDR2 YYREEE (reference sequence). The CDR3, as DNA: TGTGCCAGCAGCTCGGGGGGGCCGGGAAATGAGCAGTTCTTC. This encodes CASSSGGPGNEQFF.

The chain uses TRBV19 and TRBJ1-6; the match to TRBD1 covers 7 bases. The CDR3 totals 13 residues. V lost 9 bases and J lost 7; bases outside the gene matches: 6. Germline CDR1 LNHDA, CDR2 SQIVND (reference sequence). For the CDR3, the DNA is TGTGCCAGCGCCGGGACAGAGAATTCACCCCTCCACTTT. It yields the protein CASAGTENSPLHF.

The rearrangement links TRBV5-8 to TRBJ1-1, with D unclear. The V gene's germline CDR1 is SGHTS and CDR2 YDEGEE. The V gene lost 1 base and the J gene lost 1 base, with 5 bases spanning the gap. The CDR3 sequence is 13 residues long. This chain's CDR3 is CASSLIKNTEAFF. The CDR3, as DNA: TGTGCCAGCAGCTTGATCAAGAACACTGAAGCTTTCTTT.

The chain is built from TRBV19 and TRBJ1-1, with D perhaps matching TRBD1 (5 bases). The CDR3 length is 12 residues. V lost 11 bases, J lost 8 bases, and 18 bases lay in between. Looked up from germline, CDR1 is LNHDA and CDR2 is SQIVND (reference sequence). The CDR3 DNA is TGTGCCTCTAACTTTGGCGGGACCGAAGCTTTCTTT. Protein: CASNFGGTEAFF.

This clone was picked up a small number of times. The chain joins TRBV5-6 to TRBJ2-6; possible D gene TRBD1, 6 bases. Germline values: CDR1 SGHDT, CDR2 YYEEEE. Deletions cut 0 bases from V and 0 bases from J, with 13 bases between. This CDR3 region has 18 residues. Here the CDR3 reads CASSLGPGARSGANVLTF. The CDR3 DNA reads TGTGCCAGCAGCTTGGGTCCAGGGGCTCGCTCTGGGGCCAACGTCCTGACTTTC. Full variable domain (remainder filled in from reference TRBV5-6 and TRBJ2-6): DAGVTQSPTHLIKTRGQQVTLRCSPKSGHDTVSWYQQALGQGPQFIFQYYEEEERQRGNFPDRFSGHQFPNYSSELNVNALLLGDSALYLCASSLGPGARSGANVLTFGAGSRLTVL.

CDR3 in amino acids: CASSEIAGDSYNEQFF. CDR3 DNA sequence: TGTGCCAGCAGTGAGATAGCGGGAGATTCCTACAATGAGCAGTTCTTC. V is TRBV6-1 and J is TRBJ2-1; TRBD2 aligns across 9 bases. With V trimmed by 3 bases and J by 1 base, 4 bases remained unmatched. The germline V gene has CDR1 MNHNS and CDR2 SASEGT. The CDR3 runs 16 residues.

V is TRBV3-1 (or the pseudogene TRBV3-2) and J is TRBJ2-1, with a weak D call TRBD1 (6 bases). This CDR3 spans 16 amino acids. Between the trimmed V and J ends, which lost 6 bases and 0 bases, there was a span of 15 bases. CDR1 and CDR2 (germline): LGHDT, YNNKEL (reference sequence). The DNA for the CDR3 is TGTGCCAGCAGTTTCACAGGGCTATCCTCCTACAATGAGCAGTTCTTC. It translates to CASSFTGLSSYNEQFF.

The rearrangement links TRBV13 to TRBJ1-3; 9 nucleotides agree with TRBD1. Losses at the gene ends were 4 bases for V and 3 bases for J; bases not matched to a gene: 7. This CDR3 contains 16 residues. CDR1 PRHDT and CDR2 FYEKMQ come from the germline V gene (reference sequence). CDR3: CASSYDRGYFGNTIYF. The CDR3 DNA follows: TGTGCCAGCAGCTACGACAGGGGGTATTTTGGAAACACCATATATTTT.

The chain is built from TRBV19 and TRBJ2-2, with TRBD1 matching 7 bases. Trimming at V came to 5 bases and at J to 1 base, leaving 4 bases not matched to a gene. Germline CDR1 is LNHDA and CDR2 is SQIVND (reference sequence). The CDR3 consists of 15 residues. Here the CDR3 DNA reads TGTGCCAGTAGTCCGACAGGGATGAACACCGGGGAGCTGTTTTTT. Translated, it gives CASSPTGMNTGELFF.

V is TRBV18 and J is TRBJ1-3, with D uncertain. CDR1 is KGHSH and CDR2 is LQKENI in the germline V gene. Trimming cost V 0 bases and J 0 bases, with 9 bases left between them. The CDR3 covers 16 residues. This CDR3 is CASSPPNPVSGNTIYF. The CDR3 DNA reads TGTGCCAGCTCACCACCCAACCCGGTCTCTGGAAACACCATATATTTT.

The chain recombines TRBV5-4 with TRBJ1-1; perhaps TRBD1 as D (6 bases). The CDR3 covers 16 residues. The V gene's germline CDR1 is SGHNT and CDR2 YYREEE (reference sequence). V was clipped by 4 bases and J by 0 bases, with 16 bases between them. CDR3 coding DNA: TGTGCCAGCAGCCCACGGACAGCGCTCATGAACACTGAAGCTTTCTTT. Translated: CASSPRTALMNTEAFF.

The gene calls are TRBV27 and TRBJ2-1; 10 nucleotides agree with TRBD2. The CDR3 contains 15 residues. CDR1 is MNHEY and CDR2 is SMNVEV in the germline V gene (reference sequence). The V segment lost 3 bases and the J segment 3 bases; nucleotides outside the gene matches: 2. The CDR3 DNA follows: TGTGCCAGCAGTTTCTTAGCGGGGGGCTACAATGAGCAGTTCTTC. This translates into CASSFLAGGYNEQFF.